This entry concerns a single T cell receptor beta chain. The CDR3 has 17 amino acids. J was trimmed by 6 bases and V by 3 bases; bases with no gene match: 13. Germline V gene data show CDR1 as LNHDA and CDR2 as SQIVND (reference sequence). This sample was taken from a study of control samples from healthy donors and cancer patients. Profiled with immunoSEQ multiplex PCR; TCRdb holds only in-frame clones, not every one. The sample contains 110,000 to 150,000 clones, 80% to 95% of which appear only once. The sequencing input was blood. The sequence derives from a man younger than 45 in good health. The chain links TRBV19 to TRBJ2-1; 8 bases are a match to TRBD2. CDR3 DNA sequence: TGTGCCAGTAGTATTAGTCTTGTGACTAGCGTTTTCAATGAGCAGTTCTTC. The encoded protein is CASSISLVTSVFNEQFF.